The clone carrying this T cell receptor (beta chain) has only a few counts. The antigen remains undetermined. A much larger clone lies one base from this, so it may be a read error. TCRdb redid the calling of the 5' RACE reads with MiXCR, one entry per CDR3 protein. The repertoire includes approximately 510,000 distinct CDR3 sequences, about a fifth of them detected once, and roughly 16% sits in the top ten. This entry is derived from a study of T cells after yellow fever vaccination. V was clipped by 5 bases and J by 5 bases, with 5 bases between them. Germline V gene sequence: CDR1 MDHEN, CDR2 SYDVKM. The CDR3 consists of 11 residues. Findings and caveats of the study: Contamination by abundant bulk-population clonotypes could be present in FACS-sorted repertoires.

The origin of this receptor is a man younger than 35 who received the YFV17D yellow fever vaccine. The gene calls are TRBV28 and TRBJ2-3; D remains ambiguous. The source was PBMCs, collected roughly 23 days after the first yellow fever vaccination. Here the CDR3 reads CASSQVDTQYF. CDR3 bases: TGTGCCAGCAGTCAAGTAGATACGCAGTATTTT.